The rows below give T cell receptor beta chains drawn from one sample of a study of cytomegalovirus exposure and HLA in healthy donors. Some clones are missing from TCRdb's copy, which holds only in-frame ones; the method was immunoSEQ multiplex PCR. This table has more than 150,000 clones, 60% to 85% appearing once. The sample comprised PBMCs. The receptors derive from a man aged 18 to 29 in good health and CMV-seronegative. Both conserved end residues are part of each CDR3. D genes are given only for firm matches. Some rows have no size entry. The others give once, few or many, or a class for an expanded clone.

j_call d_call clone_size v_call cdr3_aa cdr3_nt
TRBJ1-6 TRBD1 few TRBV2 CASSEVVTGGSLHF TGTGCCAGCAGTGAAGTAGTGACAGGGGGATCCCTCCACTTT
TRBJ1-5 TRBD1 . TRBV28 CASSSTGVRGLQPQHF TGTGCCAGCAGTTCGACCGGGGTCAGGGGGCTTCAGCCCCAGCATTTT
TRBJ2-3 . . TRBV21-1 CASKRGGSTDTQYF TGTGCCAGCAAACGGGGGGGCAGCACAGATACGCAGTATTTT
TRBJ2-5 . . TRBV12-5 CASGLMTYPETQYF TGTGCTAGTGGTTTGATGACTTACCCGGAGACCCAGTACTTC
TRBJ1-3 TRBD1 . TRBV28 CASTLTGVSPGNTIYF TGTGCCAGCACCCTGACAGGGGTATCCCCTGGAAACACCATATATTTT
TRBJ1-5 TRBD1 . TRBV6-5 CASRPPGTGGGTQHF TGTGCCAGCAGGCCCCCAGGGACAGGGGGAGGAACCCAGCATTTT
TRBJ1-1 . few TRBV6-6 CASSYSGAYTEAFF TGTGCCAGCAGTTACTCGGGGGCCTACACTGAAGCTTTCTTT
TRBJ2-7 . . TRBV4-1 CASSQDVTRSTYEQYF TGCGCCAGCAGCCAAGATGTCACTCGTTCAACCTACGAGCAGTACTTC
TRBJ1-2 TRBD1 . TRBV28 CASSSGTGGNYGYTF TGTGCCAGCAGTTCCGGGACAGGGGGAAACTATGGCTACACCTTC
TRBJ1-1 . . TRBV6-6 CASSYLQGLGTEAFF TGTGCCAGCAGTTACTTACAGGGATTGGGCACTGAAGCTTTCTTT
TRBJ2-7 TRBD2 . TRBV4-2 CASSGAGSGSYEQYF TGTGCCAGCAGCGGTGCGGGTAGCGGGAGCTACGAGCAGTACTTC
TRBJ1-3 TRBD1 once TRBV14 CASSLNRGSNGNTIYF TGTGCCAGCAGCCTTAACAGGGGATCAAACGGAAACACCATATATTTT
TRBJ1-4 . . TRBV10-3 CAISESRREKLFF TGTGCCATCAGTGAGTCTAGGAGGGAAAAACTGTTTTTT